This is a list of T cell receptor beta chains from one sample in a study of cytomegalovirus exposure and HLA in healthy donors. This table comes from immunoSEQ multiplex PCR, and its TCRdb copy is limited to in-frame clones, with some not included. The sample carries 100,000 to 150,000 clones, around four fifths recorded once. Sequenced material: PBMCs. The receptor set was obtained from a man in his thirties or forties in good health and CMV-seropositive. Both conserved end residues are part of each CDR3. D genes are given only for firm matches. Not all rows give a size; the values are once, few, many and, for expanded clones, a class.

v_gene: TRBV10-3; abundance: few; d_gene: TRBD1; j_gene: TRBJ1-1; CDR3aa: CAISGGTGMNTEAFF; CDR3nt: TGTGCCATCAGTGGAGGGACAGGAATGAACACTGAAGCTTTCTTT
v_gene: TRBV4-2; abundance: few; d_gene: TRBD2; j_gene: TRBJ2-7; CDR3aa: CASSQVPGASGREGDEQYF; CDR3nt: TGTGCCAGCAGCCAAGTACCAGGGGCTAGCGGGAGGGAAGGGGACGAGCAGTACTTC
v_gene: TRBV15; abundance: .; d_gene: TRBD2; j_gene: TRBJ2-5; CDR3aa: CATTPGLAEETQYF; CDR3nt: TGTGCCACCACCCCGGGACTAGCGGAAGAGACCCAGTACTTC
v_gene: TRBV11-1; abundance: once; d_gene: TRBD2; j_gene: TRBJ2-3; CDR3aa: CASSLSPAGGSTDTQYF; CDR3nt: TGTGCCAGCAGCTTATCACCCGCGGGAGGAAGCACAGATACGCAGTATTTT
v_gene: TRBV6-5; abundance: .; d_gene: TRBD1; j_gene: TRBJ1-1; CDR3aa: CASSPLDRMNTEAFF; CDR3nt: TGTGCCAGCAGTCCATTGGACAGGATGAACACTGAAGCTTTCTTT
v_gene: TRBV27; abundance: .; d_gene: .; j_gene: TRBJ2-2; CDR3aa: CASSLEWAGLAGELFF; CDR3nt: TGTGCCAGCAGTTTAGAGTGGGCGGGACTGGCCGGGGAGCTGTTTTTT
v_gene: TRBV18; abundance: .; d_gene: .; j_gene: TRBJ1-1; CDR3aa: CASSPEVRDTEAFF; CDR3nt: TGTGCCAGCTCACCCGAGGTCCGGGATACTGAAGCTTTCTTT
v_gene: TRBV23-1; abundance: .; d_gene: .; j_gene: TRBJ2-3; CDR3aa: CASSQSAGIGADTQYF; CDR3nt: TGCGCCAGCAGTCAATCGGCAGGGATAGGGGCAGATACGCAGTATTTT
v_gene: TRBV7-2; abundance: .; d_gene: TRBD1; j_gene: TRBJ2-7; CDR3aa: CASSFFGTGSSEQYF; CDR3nt: TGTGCCAGCAGCTTTTTTGGGACAGGGAGTTCCGAGCAGTACTTC
v_gene: TRBV29-1; abundance: .; d_gene: TRBD2; j_gene: TRBJ2-7; CDR3aa: CSVRQAGTRGGGSYEQYF; CDR3nt: TGCAGCGTCCGACAGGCCGGGACTAGAGGGGGGGGTTCCTACGAGCAGTACTTC
v_gene: TRBV6-1; abundance: .; d_gene: .; j_gene: TRBJ2-2; CDR3aa: CASLLRGGRPGELFF; CDR3nt: TGTGCCAGCCTCCTGAGGGGGGGTCGGCCCGGGGAGCTGTTTTTT
v_gene: TRBV7-6; abundance: .; d_gene: TRBD1; j_gene: TRBJ2-6; CDR3aa: CASSSGTGWANVLTF; CDR3nt: TGTGCCAGCAGCTCGGGGACAGGCTGGGCCAACGTCCTGACTTTC
v_gene: TRBV15; abundance: few; d_gene: .; j_gene: TRBJ1-5; CDR3aa: CATRGRGNQPQHF; CDR3nt: TGTGCCACGCGGGGTCGGGGCAATCAGCCCCAGCATTTT
v_gene: TRBV19; abundance: .; d_gene: .; j_gene: TRBJ2-5; CDR3aa: CASSGSAGETQYF; CDR3nt: TGTGCCAGTAGTGGGTCGGCGGGAGAGACCCAGTACTTC
v_gene: TRBV11-2; abundance: .; d_gene: TRBD2; j_gene: TRBJ2-5; CDR3aa: CASSSGTSGRGWLETQYF; CDR3nt: TGTGCCAGCAGCTCAGGGACTAGCGGGAGAGGTTGGTTAGAGACCCAGTACTTC
v_gene: TRBV30; abundance: few; d_gene: .; j_gene: TRBJ1-5; CDR3aa: CAWTHPYSNQPQHF; CDR3nt: TGTGCCTGGACGCATCCCTATAGCAATCAGCCCCAGCATTTT
v_gene: TRBV29-1; abundance: .; d_gene: .; j_gene: TRBJ1-1; CDR3aa: CSVDHGRNTEAFF; CDR3nt: TGCAGCGTTGATCACGGGAGGAACACTGAAGCTTTCTTT
v_gene: TRBV29-1; abundance: few; d_gene: TRBD1; j_gene: TRBJ2-7; CDR3aa: CSGGSTGVAQYF; CDR3nt: TGCAGCGGAGGGTCGACAGGGGTGGCGCAGTACTTC
v_gene: TRBV6-1; abundance: .; d_gene: .; j_gene: TRBJ2-7; CDR3aa: CASSDRASYEQYF; CDR3nt: TGTGCCAGCAGTGACAGGGCCTCCTACGAGCAGTACTTC
v_gene: TRBV10-3; abundance: .; d_gene: .; j_gene: TRBJ2-6; CDR3aa: CAITGPGLSGANVLTF; CDR3nt: TGTGCCATCACCGGACCGGGACTCTCTGGGGCCAACGTCCTGACTTTC
v_gene: TRBV5-1; abundance: few; d_gene: TRBD1; j_gene: TRBJ2-7; CDR3aa: CASSAGQGVYEQYF; CDR3nt: TGCGCCAGCAGCGCCGGACAGGGGGTCTACGAGCAGTACTTC
v_gene: TRBV7-2; abundance: .; d_gene: .; j_gene: TRBJ2-1; CDR3aa: CASSLGAVKSSYNEQFF; CDR3nt: TGTGCCAGCAGCTTAGGAGCGGTCAAGAGCTCCTACAATGAGCAGTTCTTC
v_gene: TRBV7-2; abundance: .; d_gene: .; j_gene: TRBJ1-2; CDR3aa: CASSLARGMNYGYTF; CDR3nt: TGTGCCAGCAGCTTAGCGCGGGGAATGAACTATGGCTACACCTTC
v_gene: TRBV9; abundance: .; d_gene: TRBD2; j_gene: TRBJ2-7; CDR3aa: CASSVEAGDSYEQYF; CDR3nt: TGTGCCAGCAGCGTTGAGGCGGGAGATTCCTACGAGCAGTACTTC
v_gene: TRBV4-2; abundance: .; d_gene: .; j_gene: TRBJ2-1; CDR3aa: CASSQLNREPYNEQFF; CDR3nt: TGTGCCAGCAGCCAACTTAACAGGGAACCCTACAATGAGCAGTTCTTC
v_gene: TRBV6-1; abundance: .; d_gene: .; j_gene: TRBJ2-5; CDR3aa: CASSQERVRETQYF; CDR3nt: TGTGCCAGCAGTCAGGAGAGGGTACGGGAGACCCAGTACTTC
v_gene: TRBV30; abundance: once; d_gene: .; j_gene: TRBJ1-3; CDR3aa: CAWSPGLAGGHRNTIYF; CDR3nt: TGTGCCTGGAGCCCGGGACTAGCGGGAGGGCATAGAAACACCATATATTTT
v_gene: TRBV4-1; abundance: .; d_gene: TRBD1; j_gene: TRBJ1-1; CDR3aa: CASSQGQGAMTEAFF; CDR3nt: TGCGCCAGCAGCCAAGGACAGGGGGCCATGACTGAAGCTTTCTTT
v_gene: TRBV4-3; abundance: .; d_gene: .; j_gene: TRBJ2-2; CDR3aa: CASSQFHRDNTGELFF; CDR3nt: TGCGCCAGCAGCCAATTTCACAGGGACAACACCGGGGAGCTGTTTTTT
v_gene: TRBV5-1; abundance: .; d_gene: TRBD1; j_gene: TRBJ1-2; CDR3aa: CASSGDAGQRFFYGYTF; CDR3nt: TGCGCCAGCAGCGGAGACGCGGGACAGCGGTTCTTCTATGGCTACACCTTC
v_gene: TRBV19; abundance: .; d_gene: .; j_gene: TRBJ1-2; CDR3aa: CASTKPDRANYGYTF; CDR3nt: TGTGCCAGTACTAAACCCGACAGAGCTAACTATGGCTACACCTTC
v_gene: TRBV27; abundance: .; d_gene: .; j_gene: TRBJ1-4; CDR3aa: CASSRGSREKLFF; CDR3nt: TGTGCCAGCTCCCGTGGGTCGCGGGAAAAACTGTTTTTT
v_gene: TRBV29-1; abundance: .; d_gene: .; j_gene: TRBJ2-7; CDR3aa: CSVETTDIGSYEQYF; CDR3nt: TGCAGCGTTGAGACGACAGACATCGGGTCCTACGAGCAGTACTTC
v_gene: TRBV7-9; abundance: .; d_gene: TRBD2; j_gene: TRBJ2-5; CDR3aa: CASRPGTSVQETQYF; CDR3nt: TGTGCCAGCAGGCCCGGGACTAGCGTACAAGAGACCCAGTACTTC
v_gene: TRBV6-5; abundance: .; d_gene: .; j_gene: TRBJ1-1; CDR3aa: CASSYERESATEAFF; CDR3nt: TGTGCCAGCAGTTATGAGAGGGAATCGGCCACTGAAGCTTTCTTT
v_gene: TRBV7-6; abundance: .; d_gene: .; j_gene: TRBJ2-7; CDR3aa: CASSPPDSYEQYF; CDR3nt: TGTGCCAGCAGCCCCCCGGACAGCTACGAGCAGTACTTC
v_gene: TRBV29-1; abundance: few; d_gene: .; j_gene: TRBJ2-3; CDR3aa: CSVVSGSADTQYF; CDR3nt: TGCAGCGTCGTATCGGGTTCCGCAGATACGCAGTATTTT
v_gene: TRBV6-5; abundance: .; d_gene: .; j_gene: TRBJ1-4; CDR3aa: CASRTRGGGEKLFF; CDR3nt: TGTGCCAGCAGGACGAGGGGGGGAGGTGAAAAACTGTTTTTT
v_gene: TRBV28; abundance: .; d_gene: .; j_gene: TRBJ2-7; CDR3aa: CASSSPPVYEQYF; CDR3nt: TGTGCCAGCAGTTCCCCCCCTGTCTACGAGCAGTACTTC
v_gene: TRBV28; abundance: .; d_gene: .; j_gene: TRBJ1-3; CDR3aa: CASSLYAGWGNTIYF; CDR3nt: TGTGCCAGCAGTTTATATGCGGGGTGGGGAAACACCATATATTTT
v_gene: TRBV7-8; abundance: .; d_gene: .; j_gene: TRBJ1-5; CDR3aa: CASSLAGREPQHF; CDR3nt: TGTGCCAGCAGCTTAGCGGGGAGGGAGCCCCAGCATTTT
v_gene: TRBV30; abundance: .; d_gene: TRBD1; j_gene: TRBJ1-5; CDR3aa: CAWNRQGSNQPQHF; CDR3nt: TGTGCCTGGAATAGACAGGGGAGCAATCAGCCCCAGCATTTT
v_gene: TRBV6-5; abundance: few; d_gene: TRBD1; j_gene: TRBJ2-7; CDR3aa: CASSLTGDEQYF; CDR3nt: TGTGCCAGCAGCCTCACAGGGGACGAGCAGTACTTC
v_gene: TRBV6-5; abundance: .; d_gene: TRBD2; j_gene: TRBJ2-3; CDR3aa: CASSQRSSGTDTQYF; CDR3nt: TGTGCCAGCAGCCAACGGTCTAGCGGTACAGATACGCAGTATTTT